The entry below gives a single T cell receptor (beta chain) sequence along with its context. Its antigen target is currently unknown. Nothing much larger sits one base from this clone, and base qualities are not available. This entry belongs to a study of T-cell memory formation after mild COVID-19 (dated by TCRdb to 2020 to 2022). With regard to the full study: TCR sequence clusters from the two donors were largely donor specific. T-cell clones expanding and contracting after mild COVID-19 in a couple of donors were tracked by longitudinal TCRalpha and TCRbeta repertoire sequencing. The cohort was made up of two young adult volunteers, one female and one male, who were previously healthy.

What the work shows at the level of the full study, not this receptor alone: From day 15 to 85, contracting clones showed balanced CD4/CD8 phenotypes, whereas a second wave of clones that expanded from day 15 to 37 leaned towards CD4+. The study covered only two mild cases, and larger cohorts including severe cases with pre-infection samples were considered necessary. SARS-CoV-2 specificity of the second-wave clones peaking on day 37 was not confirmed. Contracting CD4+ clones appeared mostly in the CM and EM memory subsets, whereas CD8+ clones were enriched in EMRA. The detection of some responding clones in pre-infection memory suggests that pre-existing cross-reactive memory T cells joined the SARS-CoV-2 response.

Germline trimming amounts to 9 bases on V and 3 bases on J, with 10 as the count of junction bases outside the gene matches. CDR1 and CDR2, per the germline V gene, are SGHVS and FQNEAQ. CDR3 length: 14 amino acids, cysteine to phenylalanine. Only CDR3 DNA remains: 42 bases, in frame from the first base. TCRdb shows the sequencer as Illumina NovaSeq 6000. cDNA libraries for TCRalpha and TCRbeta were prepared by 5'RACE using constant-segment primers, with sample barcodes and unique molecular identifiers added. Trizol reagent was used to extract RNA from every sample. The libraries were amplified in two PCR steps, and the second step added a second sample barcode and Illumina TruSeq adapters. Sequencing of libraries was performed on an Illumina NovaSeq with 2 x 150 bp paired-end reads. The original pipeline was this. The reads were demultiplexed and collapsed into UMI-guided consensus sequences using migec v1.2.7. Using mixcr v2.1.11, the UMI consensuses were aligned to TRA and TRB V and J templates and assembled into clonotypes. A clonotype was counted as expanded or contracted only if both edgeR and NoisET called the change significant, with noise models trained on biological replicates. edgeR calls used a false discovery rate-adjusted p below 0.01 and a log2 fold-change threshold of 1. PCA with hierarchical clustering of max-normalized trajectories of the 1000 most abundant clonotypes was used as exploratory dynamics analysis. The CD4 or CD8 phenotype of responding clones was assigned using the separately sequenced CD4+ and CD8+ repertoires. TCRdb itself trimmed the public reads at Q25 with fastp, ran MiXCR and retained productive beta chains. Rows with one shared CDR3 protein collapse into an entry with the most common genes and DNA. TCRdb assigned the V and J calls; the authors' analysis was not used. This sample holds around 400,000 distinct CDR3 sequences; 24% were observed only once. The ten biggest clones cover 8.8% of the sample.

Ficoll-Paque density gradient centrifugation was the method used to isolate PBMCs. Source material: PBMCs or a T cell subset sorted from them (not recorded which). In this chain, TRBV7-8 is recombined with TRBJ2-5, and 7 junctional nucleotides match TRBD2. The receptor's source is an adult woman who had mild COVID-19 (a few samples of this study predate the infection). The sample titles of this study are shuffled in the database, so cell type and time point are left out; the donor was told from shared clones. For the CDR3, the sequence is CASFRGSLKETQYF. The bases read TGTGCCAGTTTTCGCGGGAGCCTTAAAGAGACCCAGTACTTC. Where the CDR3 stops, the reference TRBV7-8 and TRBJ2-5 genes take over; the full variable domain is GAGVSQSPRYKVAKRGQDVALRCDPISGHVSLFWYQQALGQGPEFLTYFQNEAQLDKSGLPSDRFFAERPEGSVSTLKIQRTQQEDSAVYLCASFRGSLKETQYFGPGTRLLVL.